This T cell receptor (beta chain) was identified in a study of regulatory T cells in long-lasting Graves disease. Study findings and constraints: Favoring TRBV28, TRBJ1-2 and TRBJ2-5 was a feature seen in persistent disease.

The time point is: newly diagnosed GD, antithyroid drugs for less than 3 months. The TCR library was made from RNA that had been extracted from PBMCs in TRIzol. Combining iRepertoire HTBI primers with Arm-PCR of CDR3 regions, the authors built TCR beta libraries. TCRdb itself ran the multiplex PCR reads through MiXCR, one entry per CDR3 protein. The table records 550,000 or so distinct CDR3 sequences, about 11% of them present only once. After removal of 2 bases from V and 7 bases from J, the junction contained 3 bases not matched to a gene. There are 13 residues in the CDR3. Germline V gene sequence: CDR1 ENHRY, CDR2 SYGVKD. This clonotype was counted ten times or more. Its antigen is as yet unknown. These data were likewise used in another study, on T cells in Graves' hyperthyroidism and ophthalmopathy.

The V call is TRBV10-3, the J call TRBJ1-2, with 8 nucleotides matching TRBD1. The clonotype originates from a woman aged 25-40 years with Graves disease. Sequences were derived from peripheral blood mononuclear cells (PBMCs), sampled at new diagnosis, from a patient treated with antithyroid drugs. The CDR3 region is CAISEAGQGGYTF. CDR3 DNA sequence: TGTGCCATCAGTGAGGCCGGACAGGGTGGCTACACCTTC.